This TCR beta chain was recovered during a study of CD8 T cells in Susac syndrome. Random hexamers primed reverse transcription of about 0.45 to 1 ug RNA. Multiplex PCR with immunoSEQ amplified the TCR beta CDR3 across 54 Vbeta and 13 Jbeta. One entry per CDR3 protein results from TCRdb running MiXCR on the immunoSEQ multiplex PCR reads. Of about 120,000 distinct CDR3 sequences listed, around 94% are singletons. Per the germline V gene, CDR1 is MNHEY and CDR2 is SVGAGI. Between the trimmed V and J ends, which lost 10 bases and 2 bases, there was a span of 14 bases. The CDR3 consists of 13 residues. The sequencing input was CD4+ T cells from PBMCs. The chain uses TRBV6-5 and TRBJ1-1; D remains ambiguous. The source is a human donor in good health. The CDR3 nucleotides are TGTGCCACCTCCTCGTGGCCAAACACTGAAGCTTTCTTT. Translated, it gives CATSSWPNTEAFF.